By proportion, the clone carrying this T cell receptor beta chain is large. The entry originates in a study of T cell repertoires in aging, cancer and after chemotherapy. The CDR3 has 15 residues. Germline V gene lookup returns CDR1 MNHNS and CDR2 SASEGT. The V end was cut by 0 bases, the J end by 2 bases, with 10 bases between. Multiplex touch-down PCR with TRB-A/B primers amplified rearranged V-D-J TRB sequences. MiXCR, run by TCRdb on the multiplex PCR reads, gives a single entry per CDR3 protein. Found here are about 900 distinct CDR3 sequences, 30% of them singletons; the top ten hold about 15%. The template was genomic DNA from peripheral blood, not RNA.

The chain couples TRBV6-1 to TRBJ1-2; D remains ambiguous. Specimen: blood. This clonotype was obtained from a human donor with a solid tumor. The CDR3 loop is CASSEALVTNYGYTF. CDR3 bases: TGTGCCAGCAGTGAAGCTTTGGTCACCAACTATGGCTACACCTTC.